One and the same sample provided the 11 T cell receptor beta chains below, sequenced in a study of cytomegalovirus exposure and HLA in healthy donors. PCR amplification relied on 60 Vbeta primers (plus 13 Jbeta primers). The method was immunoSEQ multiplex PCR; TCRdb's version includes in-frame clones alone and lacks a portion of them. The data contain over 50,000 clones, about 90% of them singletons. Sequencing was carried out using PBMCs. These receptor sequences come from a man aged 18 to 35 in good health and CMV-seronegative.

CDR3 in amino acids: CASTPADRGLYGYTF. The DNA of the CDR3 is TGTGCCAGCACCCCCGCGGACAGGGGCCTCTATGGCTACACCTTC. The chain carries TRBV6-5 and TRBJ1-2; 9 bases map to TRBD1. This CDR3 region has 15 residues. J was trimmed by 4 bases and V by 7 bases; bases with no gene match: 10. Germline V gives CDR1 MNHEY, CDR2 SVGAGI.

This clone has a handful of counts. The J gene is TRBJ1-1, the V gene TRBV6-4; D is possibly TRBD1 (6 bases). The germline V gene encodes CDR1 MRHNA and CDR2 SNTAGT. Trimming took off 10 bases at V and 3 bases at J, with 12 bases between the two ends. The CDR3 has 12 residues. The CDR3 nucleotides read TGTGCCACCAGACAGGTCGACACTGAAGCTTTCTTT. This sequence encodes CATRQVDTEAFF.

This chain joins TRBV29-1 and TRBJ1-6; possibly TRBD1 for D (5 bases). The CDR3 spans 11 residues. Germline CDR1 SQVTM, CDR2 ANQGSEA. The V gene lost 4 bases and the J gene lost 15 bases, with 13 bases spanning the gap. CDR3 DNA: TGCAGCGTTGTCTCCAGGGAACGCCTCCACTTT. It specifies CSVVSRERLHF.

The CDR3 loop reads CASSYNTGGPTYEQYF. The DNA of the CDR3 is TGTGCCAGCAGTTACAACACCGGGGGACCCACCTACGAGCAGTACTTC. The chain uses TRBV6-5 and TRBJ2-7; TRBD2 might be the D (6 bases). The germline gives CDR1 MNHEY, CDR2 SVGAGI. The CDR3 totals 16 residues. Trimming took off 2 bases at V and 2 bases at J, with 16 bases between the two ends.

The V call is TRBV13, the J call TRBJ2-7; no clear D gene. Germline V lookup: CDR1 PRHDT, CDR2 FYEKMQ (reference sequence). This CDR3 has 14 amino acids. Trimming cost V 1 base and J 2 bases, with 9 bases left between them. In nucleotides, the CDR3 is TGTGCCAGCAGCTTAGAGAGCAGGACCTACGAGCAGTACTTC. Its translation is CASSLESRTYEQYF.

The V call is TRBV29-1, the J call TRBJ2-2, with 8 nucleotides matching TRBD1. This CDR3 comprises 17 residues. Germline V CDR1 and CDR2: SQVTM, ANQGSEA. V shed 2 bases and J 0 bases; nucleotides not matched to a gene: 8. CDR3 region: CSVEIRGLTPNTGELFF. DNA of the CDR3: TGCAGCGTTGAAATCAGGGGGCTAACCCCGAACACCGGGGAGCTGTTTTTT.

CDR3 nucleotides: TGCGCCAGCAGCTACGACAGGAACACTGAAGCTTTCTTT. As protein: CASSYDRNTEAFF. The V and J genes are TRBV5-1 and TRBJ1-1; a weak D match, TRBD1 (5 bases). The CDR3 contains 13 residues. The germline CDR1 and CDR2 sequences are SGHRS and YFSETQ. V was shortened by 3 bases and J by 1 base, with 7 bases between the two germline ends.

This chain joins TRBV19 and TRBJ2-2; 9 bases align to TRBD2. Germline values: CDR1 LNHDA, CDR2 SQIVND (reference sequence). This CDR3 comprises 14 residues. J gave up 6 bases and V 9 bases, and 8 bases lay outside the gene matches. The CDR3 sequence is CASAMGLAAGELFF. The CDR3 nucleotides are TGTGCCAGCGCAATGGGACTAGCTGCCGGGGAGCTGTTTTTT.

V and J are TRBV15 and TRBJ2-1; D perhaps matches TRBD2 (5 bases). V lost 1 base, J lost 2 bases, and 9 bases lay in between. Germline CDR1 reads LNHNV; CDR2 reads YYDKDF (reference sequence). The CDR3 extends over 15 amino acids. The CDR3 DNA reads as TGTGCCACCAGCAGAGTACGGGGAACCTACAATGAGCAGTTCTTC. Translation gives CATSRVRGTYNEQFF. The full variable domain, completed using reference TRBV15 and TRBJ2-1, is DAMVIQNPRYQVTQFGKPVTLSCSQTLNHNVMYWYQQKSSQAPKLLFHYYDKDFNNEADTPDNFQSRRPNTSFCFLDIRSPGLGDTAMYLCATSRVRGTYNEQFFGPGTRLTVL.

In the case of this clone: The junction departs from the called germline gene at one end, perhaps through a read error. J is TRBJ2-7 and V is TRBV7-7, with D possibly matching TRBD1 (5 bases). The CDR3 consists of 13 residues. Germline V lookup: CDR1 SSHAT, CDR2 FNYEAQ (reference sequence). In nucleotides, the CDR3 is TGTGCTAGCAGCCAAGGGGCTGGTTACGAGCAGTACTTC. It codes for CASSQGAGYEQYF.

V usage is TRBV30 and J usage is TRBJ1-2; 8 positions agree with TRBD1. The CDR3 length is 18 residues. In germline, CDR1 is GTSNPN, CDR2 SVGIG (reference sequence). V was clipped by 3 bases and J by 5 bases; unmatched bases: 20. CDR3 DNA: TGTGCCTGGAGGACCCCTTCCAGGGGACAGGCGTTTTATTATGGCTACACCTTC. It codes for CAWRTPSRGQAFYYGYTF.